These 8 T cell receptor beta chains originate from one sample sequenced in a study of T cells in Graves' hyperthyroidism and ophthalmopathy. What was amplified from RNA transcripts were TCR beta CDR3 regions. Initially, a first-round RT-PCR of the TCR CDR3 employed the HTBI primer set. TCRdb used MiXCR to reprocess the multiplex PCR reads, holding one entry per CDR3 protein. The data hold around 430,000 distinct CDR3 sequences, with 15% observed a single time. Sequenced sample: blood. The receptors originated from a woman aged 25 to 45 with Graves' hyperthyroidism.

This clonotype has a handful of counts. The J gene is TRBJ2-6, the V gene TRBV2, with 10 bases matching TRBD1. Germline values: CDR1 SNHLY, CDR2 FYNNEI. CDR3 length: 15 amino acids. The junction had 1 base not matched to a gene; V was cut back by 6 bases and J by 2 bases. The CDR3, as DNA: TGTGCCAGCAGGGACAGGGGGGCTGGGGCCAACGTCCTGACTTTC. This translates into CASRDRGAGANVLTF.

This clonotype was seen repeatedly, ten times or more. The chain has TRBV11-2 and TRBJ2-5; D remains unclear. V was pared by 1 base and J by 5 bases, with 14 bases between. The CDR3 runs 15 residues. Germline CDR1 is SGHAT and CDR2 is FQNNGV. CDR3 loop: CASSLGVKASETQYF. The CDR3 coding sequence is TGTGCCAGCAGCTTAGGAGTGAAAGCGTCGGAGACCCAGTACTTC.

This clonotype was counted between two and nine times. J is TRBJ2-5 and V is TRBV20-1, with TRBD1 identical over 9 bases. The CDR3 consists of 14 residues. Germline V lookup: CDR1 DFQATT, CDR2 SNEGSKA (reference sequence). J was trimmed by 3 bases and V by 5 bases; bases with no gene match: 7. The CDR3 DNA is TGCAGTGCTGGGGAGGGGGACAGGGAAGAGACCCAGTACTTC. The encoded protein is CSAGEGDREETQYF.

This clonotype was seen repeatedly, ten times or more. This sequence joins TRBV6-6 and TRBJ1-2, with D unclear. V was pared by 2 bases and J by 1 base, with 11 bases between. This CDR3 has 15 residues. Looked up from germline, CDR1 is MNHNY and CDR2 is SVGAGI (reference sequence). The DNA of the CDR3 is TGTGCCAGCAGTTACAGCCCGACTGTTAACTATGGCTACACCTTC. The encoded protein is CASSYSPTVNYGYTF.

A note on this clonotype: A read error may explain this, as a much larger clone is one base away. This chain connects TRBV4-1 to TRBJ2-7; D call uncertain. With 0 bases removed from V and 2 bases from J, the gap between germline ends came to 5 bases. Germline V CDR1 and CDR2: MGHRA, YSYEKL. The CDR3 totals 13 residues. The chain's CDR3 is CASSQDRAYEQYF. As DNA, the CDR3 is TGCGCCAGCAGCCAAGATCGCGCCTACGAGCAGTACTTC.

In its sample, this clonotype was seen many times. The chain couples TRBV7-9 to TRBJ2-7; 14 bases map to TRBD2. V lost 6 bases to trimming and J lost 1 base; unmatched junction nucleotides: 8. This CDR3 comprises 17 residues. Germline CDR1 and CDR2: SEHNR and FQNEAQ (reference sequence). The CDR3 DNA reads as TGTGCCAGCAGTCCCGGACTAGCGGGAGGCGTTTCCTACGAGCAGTACTTC. This sequence encodes CASSPGLAGGVSYEQYF.

Remarks on this clonotype: This may come from a read error, since a much larger clone is one base off. This chain connects TRBV28 to TRBJ2-1; 13 nucleotides agree with TRBD2. The germline CDR1 and CDR2 sequences are MDHEN and SYDVKM. This CDR3 spans 15 amino acids. Written as DNA, the CDR3 is TGTGCCAGCAGTTCGGGACTAGCGGGACGGAATGAGCGGTTCTTC. Its protein is CASSSGLAGRNERFF.

Details on this clonotype: Just one base apart from a much larger clone, this may be a read error. The chain is built from TRBV7-3 and TRBJ2-1, with D possibly matching TRBD2 (5 bases). CDR3 size: 15 residues. The germline CDR1 and CDR2 sequences are SGHTA and FQGTGA. Written as DNA, the CDR3 is TGTGCCGCGCCGAGTGTCCCTAGCTCCTACAATGAGCAGGTCTTC. It is translated as CAAPSVPSSYNEQVF. The full variable domain, its missing parts supplied by reference TRBV7-3 and TRBJ2-1, is GAGVSQTPSNKVTEKGKYVELRCDPISGHTALYWYRQSLGQGPEFLIYFQGTGAADDSGLPNDRFFAVRPEGSVSTLKIQRTERGDSAVYLCAAPSVPSSYNEQVFGPGTRLTVL.